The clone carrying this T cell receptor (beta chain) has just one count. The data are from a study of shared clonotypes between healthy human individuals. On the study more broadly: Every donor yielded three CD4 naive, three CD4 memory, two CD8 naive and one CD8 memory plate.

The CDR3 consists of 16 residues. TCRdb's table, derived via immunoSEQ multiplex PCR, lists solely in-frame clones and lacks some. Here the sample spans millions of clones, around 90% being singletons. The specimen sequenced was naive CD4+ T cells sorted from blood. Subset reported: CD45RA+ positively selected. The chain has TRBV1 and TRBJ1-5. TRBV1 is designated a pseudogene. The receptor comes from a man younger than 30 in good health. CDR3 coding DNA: TGCACCAGCAGCCAACCCCTGCCCGGGGGCAATCAGCCCCAGCATTTT. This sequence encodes CTSSQPLPGGNQPQHF.